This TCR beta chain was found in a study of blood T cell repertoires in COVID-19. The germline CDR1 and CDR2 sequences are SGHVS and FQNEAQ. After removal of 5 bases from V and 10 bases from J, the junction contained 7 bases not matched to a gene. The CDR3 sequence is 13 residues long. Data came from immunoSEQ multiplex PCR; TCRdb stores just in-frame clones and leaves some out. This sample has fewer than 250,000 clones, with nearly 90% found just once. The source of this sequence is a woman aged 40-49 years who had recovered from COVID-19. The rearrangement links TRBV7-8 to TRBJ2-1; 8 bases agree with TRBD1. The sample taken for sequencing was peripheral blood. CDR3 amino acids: CASSPMDRVEQFF. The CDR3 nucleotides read TGTGCCAGCAGCCCCATGGACAGGGTCGAGCAGTTCTTC.